This note documents a single T cell receptor beta chain sequence. The sample originates from a study of blood T cell repertoires in COVID-19. Across the study: Collection of acute and convalescent COVID-19 samples took place in the United States, Italy and Spain. T cells, B-cell-depleted T cells, or PBMCs provided the cDNA or gDNA that served as material.

As processed by the authors: Amplification from reference gene primers served as the basis for estimated nucleated cell counts. The repertoire was sequenced with immunoSEQ multiplex PCR; TCRdb's copy has only in-frame clones and lacks some. From that table come the V and J calls and clone size; the DNA was used to work out D and trimming. The sample includes over 200,000 clones, 70% to 85% of them seen just once. The CDR3 consists of 14 residues. V was cut by 7 bases and J by 9 bases, with 16 bases left in between. Per the germline V gene, CDR1 is MGHDK and CDR2 is SYGVNS. This TCR was recovered from a woman older than 75 with acute or convalescent COVID-19. The sequenced sample was peripheral blood. The J gene is TRBJ1-6, the V gene TRBV25-1; D is perhaps TRBD1 (5 bases). The CDR3 is CASIECVGGSPLHF. The CDR3 region has the DNA TGTGCCAGCATTGAGTGTGTGGGGGGTTCACCCCTCCACTTT.